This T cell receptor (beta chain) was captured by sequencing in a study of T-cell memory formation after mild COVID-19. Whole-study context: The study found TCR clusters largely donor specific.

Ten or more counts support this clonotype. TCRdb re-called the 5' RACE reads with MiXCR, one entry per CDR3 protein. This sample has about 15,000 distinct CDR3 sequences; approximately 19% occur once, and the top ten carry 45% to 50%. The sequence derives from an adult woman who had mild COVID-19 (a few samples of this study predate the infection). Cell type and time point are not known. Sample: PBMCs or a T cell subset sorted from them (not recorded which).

The CDR3 DNA reads TGCAGTGCTATACCGCCAGGGAGTCTTTGGGATGGCTACACCTTC. Translated: CSAIPPGSLWDGYTF. V usage is TRBV20-1 and J usage is TRBJ1-2; D is perhaps TRBD1 (5 bases). CDR1 is DFQATT, CDR2 SNEGSKA, per germline (reference sequence). This CDR3 comprises 15 residues. V shed 4 bases and J shed 6 bases, with 21 bases lying between them.